A selection of T cell receptor beta chains follows, all from one sample in a study of spatial heterogeneity in lung cancer. Each CDR3 protein is one row after TCRdb ran MiXCR on the 5' RACE reads. This table has about 1,600 distinct CDR3 sequences, about 23% appearing once. The material sequenced was PBMCs, taken at surgery. The receptors originated from a male donor with early-stage non-small cell lung cancer. Each CDR3 is given with its conserved first and last residue. D genes are given only for firm matches. Some rows have no size entry. The others give once, few or many, or a class for an expanded clone.

few | 14 | TRBJ1-6 | - | TRBV4-1 | CASSQAGGGSPLHF | TGCGCCAGCAGCCAAGCCGGGGGCGGATCACCCCTCCACTTT
- | 16 | TRBJ2-3 | - | TRBV6-1 | CASSEEAGGGGDTQYF | TGTGCCAGCAGTGAAGAGGCAGGGGGAGGAGGAGATACGCAGTATTTT
many | 12 | TRBJ1-1 | - | TRBV29-1 | CSVVSGRTEAFF | TGCAGCGTTGTGAGTGGGAGGACTGAAGCTTTCTTT
- | 15 | TRBJ2-6 | - | TRBV11-2 | CASSADRAGANVLTF | TGTGCCAGCAGCGCCGACCGGGCTGGGGCCAACGTCCTGACTTTC
few | 15 | TRBJ2-7 | TRBD2 | TRBV5-4 | CASSLALADLYEQYF | TGTGCCAGCAGCTTGGCTCTAGCGGATCTCTACGAGCAGTACTTC
many | 14 | TRBJ2-7 | - | TRBV28 | CASSLLIRAHEQYF | TGTGCCAGCAGTTTGTTGATCAGGGCCCACGAGCAGTACTTC
medium-sized | 16 | TRBJ2-7 | TRBD1 | TRBV23-1 | CASSQSADRGSYEQYF | TGCGCCAGCAGTCAATCGGCGGACAGGGGATCCTACGAGCAGTACTTC
many | 12 | TRBJ1-4 | - | TRBV20-1 | CSASTADEKLFF | TGCAGTGCTAGTACTGCGGATGAAAAACTGTTTTTT
many | 13 | TRBJ1-1 | - | TRBV5-1 | CASSYRADTEAFF | TGCGCCAGCAGCTACAGGGCGGACACTGAAGCTTTCTTT
medium-sized | 15 | TRBJ1-4 | - | TRBV20-1 | CSAKRGARTSEKLFF | TGCAGTGCTAAAAGGGGGGCGCGGACGTCTGAAAAACTGTTTTTT
- | 15 | TRBJ1-5 | - | TRBV20-1 | CSAYRVGMGNQPQHF | TGCAGTGCCTATCGGGTAGGGATGGGCAATCAGCCCCAGCATTTT
- | 13 | TRBJ2-3 | - | TRBV6-4 | CASSVGDSDTQYF | TGTGCCAGCAGTGTTGGCGACTCGGATACGCAGTATTTT
- | 16 | TRBJ1-6 | - | TRBV28 | CASSSGQSSYNSPLHF | TGTGCCAGCAGTTCGGGGCAGAGCTCCTATAATTCACCCCTCCACTTT
- | 15 | TRBJ1-1 | TRBD1 | TRBV29-1 | CSVAIRGQLNTEAFF | TGCAGCGTCGCAATTAGGGGACAGCTGAACACTGAAGCTTTCTTT
medium-sized | 15 | TRBJ2-1 | TRBD2 | TRBV7-7 | CASSPGLAGNNEQFF | TGTGCTAGCAGCCCGGGACTAGCGGGGAACAATGAGCAGTTCTTC
few | 18 | TRBJ2-7 | - | TRBV23-1 | CASSQWTRAANIPYEQYF | TGCGCCAGCAGTCAATGGACCCGGGCCGCGAATATTCCCTACGAGCAGTACTTC
- | 15 | TRBJ2-7 | - | TRBV7-2 | CASNAPGRSSYEQYF | TGTGCCAGCAACGCCCCGGGGAGGAGCTCCTACGAGCAGTACTTC
many | 11 | TRBJ2-1 | - | TRBV20-1 | CSAKVVNEQFF | TGCAGTGCAAAGGTAGTGAATGAGCAGTTCTTC
few | 12 | TRBJ1-1 | - | TRBV12-3/TRBV12-4 | CASSPGSTEAFF | TGTGCCAGCAGTCCGGGGAGCACTGAAGCTTTCTTT
hyperexpanded | 15 | TRBJ2-2 | TRBD2 | TRBV12-3/TRBV12-4 | CASSPTSGTAGELFF | TGTGCCAGCAGTCCTACTAGCGGGACCGCCGGGGAGCTGTTTTTT
few | 12 | TRBJ1-3 | - | TRBV20-1 | CSARGLGNTIYF | TGCAGTGCTAGAGGACTGGGAAACACCATATATTTT
- | 14 | TRBJ2-1 | TRBD1 | TRBV20-1 | CSAFQGDAYNEQFF | TGCAGTGCTTTTCAGGGGGATGCCTACAATGAGCAGTTCTTC
medium-sized | 16 | TRBJ2-3 | TRBD1 | TRBV28 | CASSSGTGLGTDTQYF | TGTGCCAGCAGTTCCGGGACAGGTTTAGGCACAGATACGCAGTATTTT
many | 17 | TRBJ2-2 | - | TRBV29-1 | CSVVPFGVASNTGELFF | TGCAGCGTTGTCCCTTTTGGGGTAGCGTCGAACACCGGGGAGCTGTTTTTT
- | 12 | TRBJ2-7 | - | TRBV6-2/TRBV6-3 | CASSYSDYEQYF | TGTGCCAGCAGTTACTCTGACTACGAGCAGTACTTC
- | 15 | TRBJ2-6 | - | TRBV6-1 | CASSEDSSGANVLTF | TGTGCCAGCAGTGAAGACAGCTCTGGGGCCAACGTCCTGACTTTC
- | 13 | TRBJ2-7 | - | TRBV7-8 | CASSHGPEYEQYF | TGTGCCAGCAGCCACGGGCCGGAGTACGAGCAGTACTTC
- | 12 | TRBJ2-7 | - | TRBV5-1 | CASSRTLDEQYF | TGCGCCAGCAGCCGAACATTGGACGAGCAGTACTTC
- | 16 | TRBJ1-5 | - | TRBV6-1 | CASSVVTALSNQPQHF | TGTGCCAGCAGTGTTGTGACAGCCCTTAGCAATCAGCCCCAGCATTTT
many | 14 | TRBJ2-2 | - | TRBV20-1 | CSAIAFKNTGELFF | TGCAGTGCTATTGCCTTCAAGAACACCGGGGAGCTGTTTTTT
medium-sized | 15 | TRBJ1-1 | - | TRBV7-9 | CASSLAGVGEDGAFF | TGTGCCAGCAGCTTAGCGGGGGTCGGGGAAGACGGAGCTTTCTTT
many | 15 | TRBJ2-5 | - | TRBV7-9 | CASRPTRGSQETQYF | TGTGCCAGCAGACCAACACGGGGCTCCCAAGAGACCCAGTACTTC
- | 15 | TRBJ2-7 | - | TRBV9 | CASSVAQGPTYEQYF | TGTGCCAGCAGCGTAGCCCAGGGCCCTACCTACGAGCAGTACTTC
once | 11 | TRBJ1-1 | - | TRBV12-3/TRBV12-4 | CASRLEGRAFF | TGTGCCAGCAGATTGGAGGGGAGGGCTTTCTTT
- | 14 | TRBJ1-6 | TRBD1 | TRBV6-6 | CASRTGQGKVPLHF | TGTGCCAGCAGAACGGGACAGGGAAAAGTTCCCCTCCACTTT
medium-sized | 15 | TRBJ2-3 | TRBD2 | TRBV7-8 | CASSLTSGRADTQYF | TGTGCCAGCAGCTTGACTAGCGGGAGGGCAGATACGCAGTATTTT
- | 18 | TRBJ2-1 | TRBD2 | TRBV11-2 | CASSLGLANVNSYNEQFF | TGTGCCAGCAGCTTAGGACTAGCCAACGTAAACTCCTACAATGAGCAGTTCTTC
- | 15 | TRBJ2-3 | TRBD2 | TRBV7-2 | CASSSERERGDTQYF | TGTGCCAGCAGCTCCGAGCGGGAGAGGGGGGATACGCAGTATTTT
large | 15 | TRBJ2-1 | - | TRBV20-1 | CSASAGPSSYNEQFF | TGCAGTGCTAGCGCAGGACCTAGCTCCTACAATGAGCAGTTCTTC
many | 15 | TRBJ2-3 | - | TRBV5-1 | CASKRAGINTDTQYF | TGCGCCAGCAAGCGGGCAGGGATAAACACAGATACGCAGTATTTT
- | 15 | TRBJ1-1 | TRBD1 | TRBV7-9 | CASSRTGRRDTEAFF | TGTGCCAGCAGCCGGACAGGGCGAAGGGACACTGAAGCTTTCTTT
medium-sized | 16 | TRBJ2-7 | - | TRBV7-8 | CASTQDLAGPLGEQYF | TGTGCCAGCACCCAGGATCTCGCAGGCCCTTTGGGCGAGCAGTACTTC
few | 13 | TRBJ2-5 | - | TRBV11-2 | CASSFARQETQYF | TGTGCCAGCAGCTTCGCCCGACAAGAGACCCAGTACTTC
few | 16 | TRBJ2-2 | - | TRBV7-2 | CASSSRPGRNTGELFF | TGTGCCAGCAGCTCCCGCCCCGGGCGGAACACCGGGGAGCTGTTTTTT
medium-sized | 16 | TRBJ1-4 | TRBD1 | TRBV19 | CASRGRGGSKKEKLFF | TGTGCCAGTAGAGGGAGAGGGGGCTCAAAGAAGGAAAAACTGTTTTTT
few | 14 | TRBJ2-1 | TRBD2 | TRBV18 | CASSPPAGGPEQFF | TGTGCCAGCTCACCACCGGCGGGAGGTCCTGAGCAGTTCTTC
many | 16 | TRBJ2-3 | - | TRBV9 | CASSVGGRTRTDTQYF | TGTGCCAGCAGCGTAGGCGGCAGGACCCGCACAGATACGCAGTATTTT
medium-sized | 18 | TRBJ1-6 | - | TRBV27 | CASSWGANTYSYNSPLHF | TGTGCCAGCAGTTGGGGGGCGAATACCTACTCCTATAATTCACCCCTCCACTTT
- | 12 | TRBJ2-4 | - | TRBV7-9 | CASSPRGNIQYF | TGTGCCAGCAGCCCCCGCGGAAACATTCAGTACTTC
many | 15 | TRBJ1-4 | TRBD1 | TRBV11-2 | CASSLGTGRNEKLFF | TGTGCCAGCAGCTTAGGGACAGGGAGAAATGAAAAACTGTTTTTT
medium-sized | 15 | TRBJ2-1 | TRBD2 | TRBV7-3 | CASSLTNGGINEQFF | TGTGCCAGCAGCTTAACTAACGGGGGGATAAATGAGCAGTTCTTC
- | 15 | TRBJ1-5 | - | TRBV12-3/TRBV12-4 | CASSLRGIGNQPQHF | TGTGCCAGCAGTTTAAGAGGCATCGGCAATCAGCCCCAGCATTTT
few | 13 | TRBJ2-7 | - | TRBV10-3 | CAIKQDDFYEQYF | TGTGCCATCAAACAGGACGACTTCTACGAGCAGTACTTC
few | 17 | TRBJ2-1 | TRBD2 | TRBV28 | CASSLSTSGASYNEQFF | TGTGCCAGCAGTTTAAGTACTAGCGGTGCCTCCTACAATGAGCAGTTCTTC
large | 13 | TRBJ2-3 | TRBD1 | TRBV20-1 | CSARRGPYDTQYF | TGCAGTGCTAGAAGGGGGCCGTACGATACGCAGTATTTT
medium-sized | 15 | TRBJ1-2 | - | TRBV2 | CASSASQGWGYGYTF | TGTGCCAGCAGCGCCTCCCAAGGATGGGGCTATGGCTACACCTTC
- | 16 | TRBJ1-2 | - | TRBV5-1 | CASSSEPGPAVYGYTF | TGCGCCAGCAGCTCAGAGCCGGGGCCGGCTGTATATGGCTACACCTTC
medium-sized | 13 | TRBJ2-1 | - | TRBV7-7 | CASSRGGYNEQFF | TGTGCTAGCAGCCGGGGAGGCTACAATGAGCAGTTCTTC
medium-sized | 18 | TRBJ2-2 | TRBD1 | TRBV24-1 | CATSDGTGGISRAGELFF | TGTGCCACCAGTGACGGGACAGGGGGCATATCCCGGGCCGGGGAGCTGTTTTTT